These 29 T cell receptor beta chains were all obtained from the same sample, sequenced in a study of shared clonotypes between healthy human individuals. Here immunoSEQ multiplex PCR was the method, and the copy in TCRdb shows in-frame clones only, minus some. The table records 600,000 to 800,000 clones, just under 75% of them present only once. The sequencing input was memory CD4+ T cells sorted from blood. Subset in this sample: CD45RA-negative fraction. Source of these receptors: a woman in her 30s in good health.

CDR3 coding DNA: TGTGCCAGCAGTGATAGCGCTCTGAGGACAGATACGCAGTATTTT. Its protein is CASSDSALRTDTQYF. The chain combines TRBV6-1 with TRBJ2-3; a possible D gene is TRBD2 (5 bases). The germline gives CDR1 MNHNS, CDR2 SASEGT. Trimming cost V 3 bases and J 3 bases, with 13 bases left between them. This CDR3 contains 15 residues.

The V call is TRBV5-1, the J call TRBJ1-3; D not certain. V shed 0 bases and J shed 4 bases, with 14 bases lying between them. The CDR3 has 16 amino acids. CDR1 SGHRS and CDR2 YFSETQ come from the germline V gene. CDR3 in amino acids: CASSLGDSYSGNTIYF. CDR3 nucleotide sequence: TGCGCCAGCAGCTTGGGAGACTCATACTCAGGAAACACCATATATTTT.

A word on this clone: This CDR3 is also generated by other DNA sequences in the sample. The gene calls are TRBV2 and TRBJ1-4; maybe TRBD1 (5 bases). Germline CDR1 SNHLY, CDR2 FYNNEI. Between the trimmed V and J ends, which lost 8 bases and 8 bases, there was a span of 15 bases. CDR3 length: 13 amino acids. The CDR3 protein is CASLGRGLEKLFF. For the CDR3, the DNA is TGTGCCAGCCTGGGGAGGGGTCTGGAAAAACTGTTTTTT.

This clone was picked up one time. The chain carries TRBV19 and TRBJ1-2, with 7 bases fitting TRBD1. Germline V gives CDR1 LNHDA, CDR2 SQIVND (reference sequence). V dropped 7 bases and J dropped 5; count of bases not matched to a gene: 4. The CDR3 totals 12 residues. The CDR3 here is CASTDRAYGYTF. As DNA, the CDR3 is TGTGCCAGTACCGACAGGGCGTATGGCTACACCTTC.

The rearrangement uses TRBV7-8 and TRBJ1-2; 10 nucleotides match TRBD1. CDR1 is SGHVS, CDR2 FQNEAQ, per germline. There are 15 residues in the CDR3. The V and J ends lost 3 bases and 8 bases, in that order; junction bases with no gene match: 9. The CDR3 loop is CASSFRDRGSGGYTF. CDR3 nucleotides: TGTGCCAGCAGCTTCCGGGACAGGGGAAGCGGCGGCTACACCTTC.

This clone was counted once. CDR3: CASSPGGRGVFGGYTF. CDR3 bases: TGTGCCAGCTCACCAGGGGGTCGGGGCGTGTTTGGCGGCTACACCTTC. The V and J genes are TRBV18 and TRBJ1-2, with D possibly matching TRBD1 (5 bases). Germline values: CDR1 KGHSH, CDR2 LQKENI. This CDR3 is 16 amino acids long. V shed 2 bases and J shed 8 bases, with 21 bases lying between them.

In this sample, this clone turned up a few times. The chain carries TRBV25-1 and TRBJ2-6; 9 bases align to TRBD1. This CDR3 has 16 residues. V dropped 6 bases and J dropped 2; count of bases not matched to a gene: 5. Germline V gene sequence: CDR1 MGHDK, CDR2 SYGVNS. CDR3 loop: CASSQDRGPGANVLTF. The CDR3 nucleotides read TGTGCCAGCAGCCAGGACAGGGGACCTGGGGCCAACGTCCTGACTTTC. The full variable domain, its missing parts supplied by reference TRBV25-1 and TRBJ2-6, is EADIYQTPRYLVIGTGKKITLECSQTMGHDKMYWYQQDPGMELHLIHYSYGVNSTEKGDLSSESTVSRIRTEHFPLTLESARPSHTSQYLCASSQDRGPGANVLTFGAGSRLTVL.

This chain joins TRBV6-6 and TRBJ2-1; perhaps TRBD2 as D (6 bases). Germline assignment: CDR1 MNHNY and CDR2 SVGAGI (reference sequence). The CDR3 is 13 residues long. V lost 10 bases, J lost 8 bases, and 18 bases lay in between. Here the CDR3 reads CATEAGGRDEQFF. Here the CDR3 DNA reads TGTGCCACCGAAGCGGGTGGAAGGGATGAGCAGTTCTTC.

This clone was observed a handful of times. This chain connects TRBV6-4 to TRBJ2-2; tentatively, D is TRBD1 (6 bases). V lost 7 bases, J lost 1 base, and 10 bases lay in between. This CDR3 region has 14 residues. CDR1 is MRHNA, CDR2 SNTAGT, per germline. CDR3 coding DNA: TGTGCCAGCAACCCGACAGGGAACACCGGGGAGCTGTTTTTT. It yields the protein CASNPTGNTGELFF.

This sequence joins TRBV5-1 and TRBJ1-2; D might be TRBD1 (5 bases). Trimming took off 4 bases at V and 4 bases at J, with 14 bases between the two ends. This CDR3 contains 14 residues. The germline gives CDR1 SGHRS, CDR2 YFSETQ. The CDR3 DNA follows: TGCGCCAGCAGCCTGGGGGAAAGCGGCTATGGCTACACCTTC. Translating it yields CASSLGESGYGYTF.

This clone has only one observation. The DNA of the CDR3 is TGTGCCAGCAGCAAAGGGGAGGGGAATCAGCCCCAGCATTTT. This encodes CASSKGEGNQPQHF. The chain couples TRBV21-1 to TRBJ1-5. TRBV21-1 is a listed pseudogene. There are 14 residues in the CDR3.

The CDR3 nucleotides read TGTGCCAGCAGCAGAGGCGGTGGCTACGAGCAGTACTTC. Protein sequence: CASSRGGGYEQYF. The chain uses TRBV6-6 and TRBJ2-7, with D unclear. The germline gives CDR1 MNHNY, CDR2 SVGAGI (reference sequence). Trimming stripped 6 bases from V and 3 bases from J, with 12 bases between. This CDR3 has 13 residues.

The chain couples TRBV14 to TRBJ1-3, with D unresolved. The length of the CDR3 is 12 residues. V was cut by 5 bases and J by 3 bases, with 5 bases left in between. Per germline, CDR1 SGHDN and CDR2 FVKESK. For the CDR3, the DNA is TGTGCCAGCAGCTTCAGTGGAAACACCATATATTTT. Residues: CASSFSGNTIYF.

The rearrangement links TRBV4-2 to TRBJ2-3; the D is unclear. CDR3 length: 14 amino acids. Trimming removed 2 bases at V and 2 bases at J, with 8 bases between. The germline V gene has CDR1 LGHNA and CDR2 YNFKEQ. The CDR3 DNA follows: TGTGCCAGCAGCCAACAGGCTAACACAGATACGCAGTATTTT. It yields the protein CASSQQANTDTQYF.

This clone was recorded many times. V and J are TRBV6-5 and TRBJ2-1, with D possibly being TRBD1 (6 bases). V lost 2 bases to trimming and J lost 8 bases, with 16 bases between them. Germline loops: CDR1 MNHEY, CDR2 SVGAGI. The CDR3 sequence is 15 residues long. The DNA of the CDR3 is TGTGCCAGCAGTTACCGCCCACAGGGCTCCCATGAGCAGTTCTTC. Protein: CASSYRPQGSHEQFF.

The gene calls are TRBV4-1 and TRBJ2-1; 11 nucleotides align to TRBD1. Germline V CDR1 and CDR2: MGHRA, YSYEKL. With 2 bases clipped from V and 12 bases from J, the junction kept 12 bases outside the gene matches. The CDR3 runs 16 residues. Written as DNA, the CDR3 is TGCGCCAGCAGCCAACTAACGGGACAGGGGGTTAGTGGGCAGTTCTTC. The encoded protein is CASSQLTGQGVSGQFF.

The chain couples TRBV5-5 to TRBJ1-1; 10 bases line up with TRBD1. Trimming at V came to 1 base and at J to 5 bases, leaving 8 bases not matched to a gene. This CDR3 region has 16 residues. Germline V gene sequence: CDR1 SGHKS, CDR2 YYEKEE (reference sequence). The CDR3 region is CASSLMGQGRRTEAFF. The DNA for the CDR3 is TGTGCCAGCAGCTTGATGGGACAGGGGCGACGTACTGAAGCTTTCTTT. The whole variable domain, remainder taken from reference TRBV5-5 and TRBJ1-1, is DAGVTQSPTHLIKTRGQQVTLRCSPISGHKSVSWYQQVLGQGPQFIFQYYEKEERGRGNFPDRFSARQFPNYSSELNVNALLLGDSALYLCASSLMGQGRRTEAFFGQGTRLTVV.

The chain employs TRBV14 and TRBJ2-1; 7 bases align to TRBD2. The germline gives CDR1 SGHDN, CDR2 FVKESK. Unmatched junction bases numbered 10, after V lost 0 bases and J lost 8 bases. CDR3 length: 16 residues. CDR3 nucleotides: TGTGCCAGCAGCCAAGAAAGGGACTACCGACGGGATGAGCAGTTCTTC. As protein: CASSQERDYRRDEQFF.

The chain joins TRBV5-4 to TRBJ2-5; the match to TRBD2 covers 7 bases. Germline lookup yields CDR1 SGHNT and CDR2 YYREEE (reference sequence). V gave up 1 base and J gave up 5 bases; unmatched junction bases: 5. The CDR3 covers 14 residues. CDR3 DNA: TGTGCCAGCAGCTTGTATCACGGGGGGGAGACCCAGTACTTC. It yields the protein CASSLYHGGETQYF.

Here the CDR3 reads CARSSGETEAFF. CDR3 DNA sequence: TGTGCCAGAAGCTCAGGGGAAACTGAAGCTTTCTTT. V is TRBV5-3 and J is TRBJ1-1; TRBD1 is a possible D gene (6 bases). TRBV5-3 is an open reading frame whose function is uncertain. Trimming shortened V by 3 bases and J by 5 bases, and 8 bases separated the two germline ends. The length of the CDR3 is 12 residues.

Turning to this clone: The same CDR3 also results from other DNA sequences found in this sample. The rearrangement uses TRBV5-1 and TRBJ1-1; 8 bases map to TRBD1. Unmatched junction bases numbered 4, after V lost 4 bases and J lost 2 bases. The CDR3 contains 14 residues. Germline V CDR1 and CDR2: SGHRS, YFSETQ. The CDR3 here is CASSGGQANTEAFF. In DNA form, the CDR3 reads TGCGCCAGCAGCGGGGGACAGGCTAACACTGAAGCTTTCTTT.

This rearrangement joins TRBV7-9 to TRBJ2-7; the D gene is possibly TRBD1 (6 bases). V gave up 6 bases and J gave up 2 bases, with 11 bases separating them. CDR1 is SEHNR, CDR2 FQNEAQ, per germline (reference sequence). The CDR3 extends over 13 amino acids. In DNA form, the CDR3 reads TGTGCCAGCAGTTCTGACAGGACCTACGAGCAGTACTTC. Residues: CASSSDRTYEQYF. The variable domain in full, completed from reference TRBV7-9 and TRBJ2-7, reads DTGVSQNPRHKITKRGQNVTFRCDPISEHNRLYWYRQTLGQGPEFLTYFQNEAQLEKSRLLSDRFSAERPKGSFSTLEIQRTEQGDSAMYLCASSSDRTYEQYFGPGTRLTVT.

V gene TRBV25-1 combines with J gene TRBJ2-1, with TRBD2 matching over 11 bases. V lost 2 bases and J lost 5; bases outside the gene matches: 8. Germline values: CDR1 MGHDK, CDR2 SYGVNS. The CDR3 is 17 amino acids. CDR3 amino acids: CASSEGRLAGLDNEQFF. CDR3 in DNA: TGTGCCAGCAGTGAAGGGAGACTAGCGGGGTTAGACAATGAGCAGTTCTTC.

This clone was detected only a few times. Other nucleotide sequences from this sample produce the same CDR3. This chain connects TRBV18 to TRBJ2-7; maybe TRBD1 (6 bases). Germline V gene sequence: CDR1 KGHSH, CDR2 LQKENI. The CDR3 runs 12 residues. V lost 4 bases to trimming and J lost 4 bases, with 8 bases between them. The CDR3 coding sequence is TGTGCCAGCTCACTCGGACAGTACGAGCAGTACTTC. Amino acid sequence: CASSLGQYEQYF.

CDR3 in amino acids: CASSSLGAGGPDTQYF. In nucleotides, the CDR3 is TGCGCCAGCAGCTCCCTAGGAGCGGGAGGGCCGGATACGCAGTATTTT. The V call is TRBV5-1, the J call TRBJ2-3; 10 bases agree with TRBD2. CDR3 length: 16 amino acids. The germline CDR1 and CDR2 sequences are SGHRS and YFSETQ. J gave up 6 bases and V 3 bases, and 10 bases lay outside the gene matches.

This sequence joins TRBV28 and TRBJ1-3; the match to TRBD1 covers 7 bases. The CDR3 extends over 17 amino acids. V lost 5 bases to trimming and J lost 0 bases; unmatched junction nucleotides: 10. Germline values: CDR1 MDHEN, CDR2 SYDVKM. The CDR3 coding sequence is TGTGCCAGCAGTGAACCACAGGGGAGGGACTCTGGAAACACCATATATTTT. Translation: CASSEPQGRDSGNTIYF. The whole variable domain, filled in from reference TRBV28 and TRBJ1-3, reads DVKVTQSSRYLVKRTGEKVFLECVQDMDHENMFWYRQDPGLGLRLIYFSYDVKMKEKGDIPEGYSVSREKKERFSLILESASTNQTSMYLCASSEPQGRDSGNTIYFGEGSWLTVV.

This chain connects TRBV4-1 to TRBJ1-3, with a weak D call TRBD1 (5 bases). This CDR3 region has 17 residues. Germline V gene sequence: CDR1 MGHRA, CDR2 YSYEKL. V lost 0 bases and J lost 0, with 12 bases in between. This CDR3 reads CASSQEGLVDSGNTIYF. The CDR3 coding sequence is TGCGCCAGCAGCCAAGAGGGACTGGTCGACTCTGGAAACACCATATATTTT.

In this sample, this clone turned up a few times. This sequence joins TRBV6-4 and TRBJ2-2; 9 nucleotides match TRBD1. V trimming: 6 bases; J trimming: 4 bases; junction bases outside the gene matches: 3. Looked up from germline, CDR1 is MRHNA and CDR2 is SNTAGT. CDR3 size: 14 residues. This CDR3 reads CASRTGGGTGELFF. CDR3 bases: TGTGCCAGCAGGACAGGGGGAGGCACCGGGGAGCTGTTTTTT.

The chain uses TRBV9 and TRBJ1-1, with 8 bases that match TRBD1. CDR1 SGDLS and CDR2 YYNGEE come from the germline V gene. The CDR3 covers 13 residues. V was clipped by 3 bases and J by 12 bases; unmatched bases: 10. DNA for the CDR3: TGTGCCAGCAGCGACGGCAGGGGGCGCGGGTCTTTCTTT. Amino acids: CASSDGRGRGSFF.